Listed below are T cell receptor beta chains from one sample, sequenced in a study of T cells expressing NK-cell markers. Following a re-call of the 5' RACE reads, TCRdb has one entry per CDR3 protein and lacks DNA. The sample has some 460,000 distinct CDR3 sequences. Sequencing was done on a sample of blood T cells: a sorted CD56 or NKG2C T cell subset, CD4+ or CD8+ T cells, or bulk PBMC T cells (not recorded which). These receptors came from a woman aged 45-60 years in good health. The CDR3 runs from the conserved cysteine through the conserved F or W.

v_gene	j_gene	CDR3aa
TRBV27	TRBJ2-2	CASSPLGSGKDGELFF
TRBV15	TRBJ2-3	CATSRSNTDTQYF
TRBV29-1	TRBJ2-3	CSAKREDRGKSDTQYF
TRBV5-5	TRBJ1-2	CASSLEDRVISGYTF
TRBV9	TRBJ2-3	CASSVGGSGGTDTQYF
TRBV5-6	TRBJ2-3	CASSLGEATDTQYF
TRBV14	TRBJ2-1	CASSQEAGPRNEQFF
TRBV5-1	TRBJ1-3	CAAQQAARLTNSGNTIYF
TRBV11-2	TRBJ2-4	CASSTVQGWGKNIQYF
TRBV6-5	TRBJ1-6	CASRGDRASPLHF
TRBV24-1	TRBJ2-1	CATSDGLAGGSYNEQFF
TRBV4-1	TRBJ2-3	CASSLLTGQGAITDTQYF